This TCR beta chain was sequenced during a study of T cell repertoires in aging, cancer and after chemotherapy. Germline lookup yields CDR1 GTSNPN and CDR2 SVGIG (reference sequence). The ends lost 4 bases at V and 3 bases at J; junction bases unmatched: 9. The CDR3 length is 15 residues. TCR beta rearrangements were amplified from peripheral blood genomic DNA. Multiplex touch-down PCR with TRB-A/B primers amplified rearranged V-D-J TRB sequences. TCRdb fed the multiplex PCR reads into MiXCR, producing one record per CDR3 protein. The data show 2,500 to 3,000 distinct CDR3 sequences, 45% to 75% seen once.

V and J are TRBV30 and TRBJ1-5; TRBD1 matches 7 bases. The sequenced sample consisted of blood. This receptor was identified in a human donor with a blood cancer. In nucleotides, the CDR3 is TGTGCCTGGAATCAGGGACAGAACCTCAATCAGCCCCAGCATTTT. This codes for CAWNQGQNLNQPQHF.